These T cell receptor beta chains were read from a single sample in a study of cytomegalovirus exposure and HLA in healthy donors. Sequencing used immunoSEQ multiplex PCR; TCRdb keeps in-frame clones, though not all of them. The sample contains some 130,000 clones, 79% of which appear only once. The sequencing input was PBMCs. The origin of the receptors is a man in his forties in good health and CMV-seropositive. The CDR3 runs from the conserved cysteine through the conserved F or W. Fields, in order: D gene, J gene, V gene, clone size, CDR3 protein, CDR3 DNA. A D gene is named only where the DNA matches it firmly. The size entry is marked missing in some rows and otherwise reads once, few, many or a size class.

d_call: TRBD1
j_call: TRBJ1-1
v_call: TRBV2
clone_size: NA
cdr3_aa: CASSVRQGRTEAFF
cdr3_nt: TGTGCCAGCAGTGTAAGACAGGGGAGGACTGAAGCTTTCTTT

d_call: TRBD2
j_call: TRBJ2-2
v_call: TRBV5-1
clone_size: NA
cdr3_aa: CASTYIAGVGTGELFF
cdr3_nt: TGCGCCAGCACCTACATAGCGGGAGTCGGAACCGGGGAGCTGTTTTTT

d_call: TRBD1
j_call: TRBJ1-1
v_call: TRBV5-1
clone_size: few
cdr3_aa: CASSLQGMNTEAFF
cdr3_nt: TGCGCCAGCAGCTTACAGGGGATGAACACTGAAGCTTTCTTT

d_call: TRBD1
j_call: TRBJ2-1
v_call: TRBV5-1
clone_size: NA
cdr3_aa: CASSLRQGAYNEQFF
cdr3_nt: TGCGCCAGCAGCTTGCGACAGGGTGCCTACAATGAGCAGTTCTTC

d_call: NA
j_call: TRBJ1-2
v_call: TRBV5-4
clone_size: NA
cdr3_aa: CASSSSLGGGYGYTF
cdr3_nt: TGTGCCAGCAGCTCCTCCCTGGGGGGGGGCTATGGCTACACCTTC

d_call: TRBD1
j_call: TRBJ1-1
v_call: TRBV25-1
clone_size: NA
cdr3_aa: CASSESGQETEAFF
cdr3_nt: TGTGCCAGCAGTGAATCTGGACAGGAGACTGAAGCTTTCTTT

d_call: NA
j_call: TRBJ1-6
v_call: TRBV10-3
clone_size: NA
cdr3_aa: CAISEGSGVSFGSPLHF
cdr3_nt: TGTGCCATCAGTGAGGGGTCGGGGGTATCCTTTGGTTCACCCCTCCACTTT

d_call: TRBD1
j_call: TRBJ2-5
v_call: TRBV2
clone_size: NA
cdr3_aa: CASRVDRGGLWETQYF
cdr3_nt: TGTGCCAGCCGAGTGGACAGGGGAGGGTTGTGGGAGACCCAGTACTTC

d_call: TRBD1
j_call: TRBJ1-4
v_call: TRBV7-6
clone_size: NA
cdr3_aa: CASSPGGIREKLFF
cdr3_nt: TGTGCCAGCAGCCCAGGGGGCATAAGGGAAAAACTGTTTTTT

d_call: NA
j_call: TRBJ1-1
v_call: TRBV18
clone_size: NA
cdr3_aa: CASSFSGHRNTEAFF
cdr3_nt: TGTGCCAGCTCATTTAGCGGACATCGGAACACTGAAGCTTTCTTT

d_call: NA
j_call: TRBJ1-6
v_call: TRBV19
clone_size: NA
cdr3_aa: CASSIPGVGNSPLHF
cdr3_nt: TGTGCCAGTAGTATTCCCGGGGTGGGGAATTCACCCCTCCACTTT

d_call: NA
j_call: TRBJ1-4
v_call: TRBV5-4
clone_size: NA
cdr3_aa: CASSASDSPNEKLFF
cdr3_nt: TGTGCCAGCAGCGCATCCGACAGTCCTAATGAAAAACTGTTTTTT

d_call: TRBD2
j_call: TRBJ2-7
v_call: TRBV5-8
clone_size: NA
cdr3_aa: CASSFRREGSYEQYF
cdr3_nt: TGTGCCAGCAGCTTCAGGCGGGAGGGTAGCTACGAGCAGTACTTC

d_call: NA
j_call: TRBJ2-1
v_call: TRBV2
clone_size: NA
cdr3_aa: CASSVWLPGLNNEQFF
cdr3_nt: TGTGCCAGCAGTGTTTGGCTTCCAGGACTTAACAATGAGCAGTTCTTC

d_call: TRBD1
j_call: TRBJ1-3
v_call: TRBV13
clone_size: NA
cdr3_aa: CASSFRTGGAGNTIYF
cdr3_nt: TGTGCCAGCAGCTTTAGGACAGGGGGGGCTGGAAACACCATATATTTT

d_call: NA
j_call: TRBJ1-2
v_call: TRBV6-5
clone_size: NA
cdr3_aa: CASSYSNGGMYGYTF
cdr3_nt: TGTGCCAGCAGTTACTCGAACGGGGGGATGTATGGCTACACCTTC

d_call: NA
j_call: TRBJ1-4
v_call: TRBV29-1
clone_size: NA
cdr3_aa: CSARDTSYEKLFF
cdr3_nt: TGCAGCGCACGGGACACATCTTATGAAAAACTGTTTTTT

d_call: NA
j_call: TRBJ2-1
v_call: TRBV15
clone_size: NA
cdr3_aa: CATSREGRGGLEQFF
cdr3_nt: TGTGCCACCAGCAGGGAGGGGAGGGGGGGTCTCGAGCAGTTCTTC

d_call: TRBD1
j_call: TRBJ1-5
v_call: TRBV5-4
clone_size: NA
cdr3_aa: CASSLDGPRGNQPQHF
cdr3_nt: TGTGCCAGCAGCTTGGACGGCCCCAGGGGGAATCAGCCCCAGCATTTT

d_call: NA
j_call: TRBJ1-2
v_call: TRBV29-1
clone_size: NA
cdr3_aa: CTSPGYTF
cdr3_nt: TGCACCTCCCCCGGCTACACCTTC

d_call: NA
j_call: TRBJ2-7
v_call: TRBV5-1
clone_size: NA
cdr3_aa: CASSKNRDTDEGEQYF
cdr3_nt: TGCGCCAGCAGCAAAAACCGGGACACCGATGAGGGCGAGCAGTACTTC

d_call: TRBD1
j_call: TRBJ1-1
v_call: TRBV19
clone_size: NA
cdr3_aa: CASSRGTVEKYAFF
cdr3_nt: TGTGCCAGTAGTCGAGGGACAGTGGAAAAGTATGCTTTCTTT

d_call: TRBD1
j_call: TRBJ1-2
v_call: TRBV28
clone_size: few
cdr3_aa: CASSFLDRGYGYTF
cdr3_nt: TGTGCCAGCAGCTTCCTGGACAGGGGCTATGGCTACACCTTC

d_call: NA
j_call: TRBJ2-5
v_call: TRBV2
clone_size: NA
cdr3_aa: CASSATGLGYQETQYF
cdr3_nt: TGTGCCAGCAGTGCTACGGGACTCGGATACCAAGAGACCCAGTACTTC

d_call: TRBD1
j_call: TRBJ2-7
v_call: TRBV7-2
clone_size: NA
cdr3_aa: CASSSRTGGYEQYF
cdr3_nt: TGTGCCAGCAGCTCCCGGACAGGAGGCTACGAGCAGTACTTC

d_call: TRBD1
j_call: TRBJ1-1
v_call: TRBV19
clone_size: NA
cdr3_aa: CASSMTTTGGADTEAFF
cdr3_nt: TGTGCCAGTAGTATGACCACGACAGGGGGAGCGGACACTGAAGCTTTCTTT

d_call: TRBD2
j_call: TRBJ2-1
v_call: TRBV28
clone_size: NA
cdr3_aa: CASSLYGRRSSYNEQFF
cdr3_nt: TGTGCCAGCAGTTTATACGGGAGGAGGAGCTCCTACAATGAGCAGTTCTTC

d_call: TRBD2
j_call: TRBJ2-7
v_call: TRBV4-1
clone_size: NA
cdr3_aa: CASSPSTSGRAHEQYF
cdr3_nt: TGCGCCAGCAGCCCTTCGACTAGCGGGAGGGCACACGAGCAGTACTTC

d_call: NA
j_call: TRBJ1-2
v_call: TRBV7-2
clone_size: NA
cdr3_aa: CASSLEARWGYTF
cdr3_nt: TGTGCCAGCAGCTTAGAGGCCAGGTGGGGCTACACCTTC

d_call: NA
j_call: TRBJ2-1
v_call: TRBV6-5
clone_size: NA
cdr3_aa: CASRRGRLGGNEQFF
cdr3_nt: TGTGCCAGCCGACGGGGGAGGTTGGGTGGAAATGAGCAGTTCTTC

d_call: TRBD2
j_call: TRBJ2-2
v_call: TRBV27
clone_size: few
cdr3_aa: CASSLSLAGVPGELFF
cdr3_nt: TGTGCCAGCAGTTTATCACTAGCGGGAGTACCCGGGGAGCTGTTTTTT

d_call: NA
j_call: TRBJ1-1
v_call: TRBV4-1
clone_size: NA
cdr3_aa: CASSQRSQLNTEAFF
cdr3_nt: TGCGCCAGCAGCCAAAGGAGTCAGCTGAACACTGAAGCTTTCTTT

d_call: TRBD1
j_call: TRBJ2-3
v_call: TRBV2
clone_size: NA
cdr3_aa: CASLRDRATDTQYF
cdr3_nt: TGTGCCAGCCTCCGGGACAGGGCCACAGATACGCAGTATTTT

d_call: NA
j_call: TRBJ1-1
v_call: TRBV5-4
clone_size: NA
cdr3_aa: CASSLVGGMNTEAFF
cdr3_nt: TGTGCCAGCAGCTTGGTCGGTGGTATGAACACTGAAGCTTTCTTT

d_call: TRBD2
j_call: TRBJ2-7
v_call: TRBV19
clone_size: NA
cdr3_aa: CASSNGREEIREQYF
cdr3_nt: TGTGCCAGTAGTAACGGGCGGGAGGAGATTCGCGAGCAGTACTTC